The 27 T cell receptor beta chains below all came from one sample that was sequenced in a study of control samples from healthy donors and cancer patients. This table comes from immunoSEQ multiplex PCR, and its TCRdb copy is limited to in-frame clones, with some not included. The profile shows about 96,000 clones, over 90% of them singletons. Sequencing was carried out using blood. The receptors come from a man aged 18-30 years in good health.

As regards this clone: The same CDR3 arises from other DNA sequences in this sample as well. The gene calls are TRBV14 and TRBJ2-2, with D perhaps TRBD1 (5 bases). The CDR3 sequence is 15 residues long. The ends were cut back, 2 bases at V and 2 bases at J, with 9 bases in the middle. Germline V CDR1 and CDR2: SGHDN, FVKESK. The CDR3 reads CASSQRTSNTGELFF. CDR3 coding DNA: TGTGCCAGCAGCCAAAGGACAAGTAACACCGGGGAGCTGTTTTTT. Drawing the rest from reference TRBV14 and TRBJ2-2, the complete variable domain is EAGVTQFPSHSVIEKGQTVTLRCDPISGHDNLYWYRRVMGKEIKFLLHFVKESKQDESGMPNNRFLAERTGGTYSTLKVQPAELEDSGVYFCASSQRTSNTGELFFGEGSRLTVL.

The chain combines TRBV5-4 with TRBJ1-4; TRBD1 matches 8 bases. The CDR3 loop spans 13 amino acids. V lost 5 bases and J lost 6; bases outside the gene matches: 3. The V gene's germline CDR1 is SGHNT and CDR2 YYREEE (reference sequence). CDR3 nucleotides: TGTGCCAGCAGTCCGGGACAGGATGAAAAACTGTTTTTT. Protein sequence: CASSPGQDEKLFF.

The chain joins TRBV27 to TRBJ2-7; TRBD1 agrees at 8 bases. V was clipped by 5 bases and J by 3 bases; unmatched bases: 3. The CDR3 loop spans 13 amino acids. From germline, CDR1 is MNHEY and CDR2 SMNVEV (reference sequence). CDR3 loop: CASSLGTGYEQYF. The CDR3 region has the DNA TGTGCCAGCAGTCTCGGGACAGGCTACGAGCAGTACTTC.

This clone was seen once. V and J are TRBV18 and TRBJ1-3; D gene unclear. Germline V gene sequence: CDR1 KGHSH, CDR2 LQKENI. CDR3 length equals 16 residues. V lost 0 bases to trimming and J lost 0 bases, with 9 bases between them. DNA of the CDR3: TGTGCCAGCTCACCACCGGAAGGGAACTCTGGAAACACCATATATTTT. It translates to CASSPPEGNSGNTIYF.

As to this clone: The germline gene is not matched at one end of the junction; a read error may be the cause. CDR3 sequence reads: CASSLLDGPIHF. The CDR3 coding sequence is TGTGCCAGCAGCTTATTGGACGGACCCATCCACTTT. The J gene is TRBJ1-6, the V gene TRBV7-2; D ambiguous. CDR3 length: 12 amino acids. Per germline, CDR1 SGHTA and CDR2 FQGNSA.

The rearrangement joins TRBV14 to TRBJ1-4; D gene ambiguous. Germline values: CDR1 SGHDN, CDR2 FVKESK. The CDR3 length is 17 residues. The V end was cut by 1 base, the J end by 0 bases, with 12 bases between. The CDR3 loop reads CASSQVRLETTNEKLFF. The CDR3 nucleotides are TGTGCCAGCAGCCAAGTCCGACTTGAGACAACTAATGAAAAACTGTTTTTT.

The rearrangement links TRBV15 to TRBJ1-2, with D perhaps TRBD1 (6 bases). V gave up 0 bases and J gave up 2 bases, with 13 bases separating them. This CDR3 region has 16 residues. CDR1 is LNHNV and CDR2 is YYDKDF in the germline V gene (reference sequence). CDR3 sequence (DNA): TGTGCCACCAGCAGAGAGGGTTGGGGGGCGAACTATGGCTACACCTTC. This sequence encodes CATSREGWGANYGYTF.

V is TRBV6-5 and J is TRBJ1-2; a possible D gene is TRBD1 (5 bases). The germline V gene encodes CDR1 MNHEY and CDR2 SVGAGI. This CDR3 has 12 amino acids. The V end lost 11 bases, the J end lost 3 bases, and 13 bases lay between the germline ends. CDR3 protein: CAADARDYGYTF. CDR3 nucleotide sequence: TGTGCCGCGGATGCCAGGGACTATGGCTACACCTTC.

The rearrangement joins TRBV9 to TRBJ2-2; D uncertain. The CDR3 runs to 15 residues. V lost 0 bases, J lost 2 bases, and 8 bases lay in between. The V gene's germline CDR1 is SGDLS and CDR2 YYNGEE. The DNA for the CDR3 is TGTGCCAGCAGCGTAGGAAACTCCAACACCGGGGAGCTGTTTTTT. As protein: CASSVGNSNTGELFF.

This rearrangement joins TRBV14 to TRBJ1-3, with 7 bases lining up with TRBD1. The V segment lost 0 bases and the J segment 4 bases; nucleotides outside the gene matches: 27. The CDR3 totals 23 residues. Germline V gives CDR1 SGHDN, CDR2 FVKESK. The CDR3 sequence is CASSQDIILAPGQRRISGNTIYF. CDR3 sequence (DNA): TGTGCCAGCAGCCAAGATATAATACTGGCCCCGGGACAGCGTAGAATCTCCGGAAACACCATATATTTT.

The chain recombines TRBV4-2 with TRBJ1-1; D is undetermined. The CDR3 is made up of 17 amino acids. V was trimmed by 0 bases and J by 1 base, leaving 15 bases between them. The V gene's germline CDR1 is LGHNA and CDR2 YNFKEQ. The DNA of the CDR3 is TGTGCCAGCAGCCAAGATAGGGCGGAATTTGGGAACACTGAAGCTTTCTTT. Encoded protein: CASSQDRAEFGNTEAFF.

V is TRBV6-1 and J is TRBJ1-6; possibly TRBD1 for D (6 bases). CDR3 size: 17 residues. The germline CDR1 and CDR2 sequences are MNHNS and SASEGT. Trimming removed 0 bases from V and 4 bases from J, with 13 bases in between. The CDR3 here is CASSEAVTGRYNSPLHF. The DNA for the CDR3 is TGTGCCAGCAGTGAAGCCGTTACAGGGAGATATAATTCACCCCTCCACTTT.

This chain links TRBV27 with TRBJ2-7; TRBD1 matches at 7 bases. Germline-derived CDR1 and CDR2 are MNHEY and SMNVEV (reference sequence). Losses at the gene ends were 4 bases for V and 0 bases for J; bases not matched to a gene: 6. This CDR3 comprises 15 residues. The CDR3 protein is CASSSSDRFSYEQYF. The CDR3 region has the DNA TGTGCCAGCAGTTCCTCGGACAGGTTCTCCTACGAGCAGTACTTC.

V and J are TRBV14 and TRBJ1-4, with unresolved D. The V end lost 1 base, the J end lost 6 bases, and 12 bases lay between the germline ends. The V gene's germline CDR1 is SGHDN and CDR2 FVKESK. The length of the CDR3 is 15 residues. The CDR3 bases are TGTGCCAGCAGCCAAGCTGAGGCGTGGGATGAAAAACTGTTTTTT. Encoded protein: CASSQAEAWDEKLFF.

V gene TRBV2 combines with J gene TRBJ1-3; D is possibly TRBD1 (6 bases). Looked up from germline, CDR1 is SNHLY and CDR2 is FYNNEI. Between the trimmed V and J ends, which lost 5 bases and 6 bases, there was a span of 20 bases. The CDR3 contains 16 residues. This CDR3 reads CASSNNRAEEINTIYF. The CDR3, as DNA: TGTGCCAGCAGTAACAACAGGGCCGAGGAGATAAACACCATATATTTT.

The chain links TRBV5-4 to TRBJ2-5; 8 bases map to TRBD2. Trimming removed 0 bases from V and 5 bases from J; junction bases left unmatched: 6. CDR1 is SGHNT, CDR2 YYREEE, per germline (reference sequence). The CDR3 extends over 15 amino acids. As DNA, the CDR3 is TGTGCCAGCAGCTTGGGATCGGGAGGGCCCGAGACCCAGTACTTC. Its protein product is CASSLGSGGPETQYF.

The CDR3 loop is CSASPSSYNEQFF. The CDR3 coding sequence is TGCAGTGCTAGTCCATCCTCATACAATGAGCAGTTCTTC. The chain employs TRBV20-1 and TRBJ2-1; D not resolved. V lost 3 bases and J lost 4, with 10 bases in between. Germline V gene lookup returns CDR1 DFQATT and CDR2 SNEGSKA (reference sequence). The CDR3 consists of 13 residues.

The V gene is TRBV7-9, the J gene TRBJ2-2, with a weak D call TRBD2 (5 bases). The CDR3 spans 16 residues. Looked up from germline, CDR1 is SEHNR and CDR2 is FQNEAQ (reference sequence). The V gene lost 5 bases and the J gene lost 7 bases, with 20 bases spanning the gap. The CDR3 nucleotides read TGTGCCAGCAGCCATCGGACTGGAGAGATGGACGGGGAGCTGTTTTTT. This encodes CASSHRTGEMDGELFF.

The genes are TRBV27 and TRBJ1-2; TRBD1 matches at 7 bases. Trimming cost V 5 bases and J 3 bases; bases outside gene matches: 12. The CDR3 spans 16 residues. CDR1 MNHEY and CDR2 SMNVEV come from the germline V gene (reference sequence). The CDR3 reads CASSNQPGQNDYGYTF. CDR3 nucleotide sequence: TGTGCCAGCAGTAACCAGCCGGGACAGAACGACTATGGCTACACCTTC.

The genes are TRBV7-9 and TRBJ1-1; D is perhaps TRBD1 (5 bases). Germline V gene data show CDR1 as SEHNR and CDR2 as FQNEAQ (reference sequence). The V end was cut by 5 bases, the J end by 6 bases, with 10 bases between. This CDR3 has 12 amino acids. DNA for the CDR3: TGTGCCAGCAGCCGCGGGGGGGCTGAAGCTTTCTTT. It encodes CASSRGGAEAFF. The full variable domain, rest sourced from reference TRBV7-9 and TRBJ1-1, is DTGVSQNPRHKITKRGQNVTFRCDPISEHNRLYWYRQTLGQGPEFLTYFQNEAQLEKSRLLSDRFSAERPKGSFSTLEIQRTEQGDSAMYLCASSRGGAEAFFGQGTRLTVV.

This rearrangement joins TRBV4-1 to TRBJ1-2, with 7 bases aligning to TRBD1. V dropped 3 bases and J dropped 4; count of bases not matched to a gene: 11. The CDR3 has 16 amino acids. Per germline, CDR1 MGHRA and CDR2 YSYEKL. The CDR3 DNA reads TGCGCCAGCAGCCATCGAACAGGGGCGATCCGCTATGGCTACACCTTC. Translated: CASSHRTGAIRYGYTF.

J is TRBJ2-2 and V is TRBV27; TRBD2 agrees at 8 bases. The CDR3 is made up of 18 amino acids. Germline CDR1 and CDR2: MNHEY and SMNVEV (reference sequence). V was clipped by 4 bases and J by 5 bases; unmatched bases: 15. This CDR3 reads CASSSLPQSGRFTGELFF. CDR3 nucleotides: TGTGCCAGCAGTTCCCTACCGCAAAGCGGGAGATTTACCGGGGAGCTGTTTTTT.

The chain joins TRBV4-1 to TRBJ1-1; D is unresolved. Trimming stripped 1 base from V and 2 bases from J, with 8 bases between. The CDR3 totals 14 residues. Germline CDR1 and CDR2: MGHRA and YSYEKL. The CDR3 sequence: CASSQGNPNTEAFF. The CDR3 DNA sequence: TGCGCCAGCAGCCAAGGAAATCCTAACACTGAAGCTTTCTTT.

The rearrangement links TRBV27 to TRBJ2-1, with D possibly TRBD1 on 5 matching bases. Trimming left V 4 bases short and J 4 bases short, with 11 bases between. Per germline, CDR1 MNHEY and CDR2 SMNVEV (reference sequence). The CDR3 spans 14 residues. The CDR3, as DNA: TGTGCCAGCAGTTATGACGCAGGGTACAATGAGCAGTTCTTC. Amino acids: CASSYDAGYNEQFF.

This clone was seen a single time. V and J are TRBV19 and TRBJ2-1, with 8 bases aligning to TRBD2. The CDR3 is made up of 14 amino acids. V trimming: 3 bases; J trimming: 8 bases; junction bases outside the gene matches: 6. Germline CDR1 and CDR2: LNHDA and SQIVND (reference sequence). In nucleotides, the CDR3 is TGTGCCAGTAGTATTCGGGGGGGCCCATATGAGCAGTTCTTC. Protein: CASSIRGGPYEQFF. The full variable domain, in which reference TRBV19 and TRBJ2-1 provide the parts outside the CDR3, is DGGITQSPKYLFRKEGQNVTLSCEQNLNHDAMYWYRQDPGQGLRLIYYSQIVNDFQKGDIAEGYSVSREKKESFPLTVTSAQKNPTAFYLCASSIRGGPYEQFFGPGTRLTVL.

In DNA, the CDR3 is TGTGCCAGTAGGGCGCAGGGACAGGGGGCCTACGAGCAGTACTTC. Amino acid sequence: CASRAQGQGAYEQYF. This chain links TRBV19 with TRBJ2-7; 11 nucleotides align to TRBD1. The germline V gene encodes CDR1 LNHDA and CDR2 SQIVND (reference sequence). Germline trimming cut 6 bases from V and 2 bases from J; bases unmatched to any gene: 6. This CDR3 has 15 residues.

The chain combines TRBV6-6 with TRBJ1-1; D is perhaps TRBD1 (6 bases). V was pared by 5 bases and J by 4 bases, with 11 bases between. The CDR3 has 13 amino acids. CDR1 MNHNY and CDR2 SVGAGI come from the germline V gene (reference sequence). The CDR3 DNA reads as TGTGCCAGCAGTCACAGGGAGTTCACTGAAGCTTTCTTT. This sequence encodes CASSHREFTEAFF.